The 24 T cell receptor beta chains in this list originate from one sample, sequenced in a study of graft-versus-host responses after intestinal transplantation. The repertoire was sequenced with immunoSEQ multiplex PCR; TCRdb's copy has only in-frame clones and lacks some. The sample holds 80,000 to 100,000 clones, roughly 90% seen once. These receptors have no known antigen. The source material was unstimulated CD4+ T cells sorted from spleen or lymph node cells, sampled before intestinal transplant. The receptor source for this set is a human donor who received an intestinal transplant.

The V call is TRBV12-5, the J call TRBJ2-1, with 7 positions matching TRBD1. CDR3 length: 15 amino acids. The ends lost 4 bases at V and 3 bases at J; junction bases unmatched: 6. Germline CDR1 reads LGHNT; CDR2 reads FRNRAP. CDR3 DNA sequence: TGTGCTAGTGGTTCGGACAGGACCTACTACAATGAGCAGTTCTTC. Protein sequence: CASGSDRTYYNEQFF. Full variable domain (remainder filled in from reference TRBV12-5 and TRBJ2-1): DARVTQTPRHKVTEMGQEVTMRCQPILGHNTVFWYRQTMMQGLELLAYFRNRAPLDDSGMPKDRFSAEMPDATLATLKIQPSEPRDSAVYFCASGSDRTYYNEQFFGPGTRLTVL.

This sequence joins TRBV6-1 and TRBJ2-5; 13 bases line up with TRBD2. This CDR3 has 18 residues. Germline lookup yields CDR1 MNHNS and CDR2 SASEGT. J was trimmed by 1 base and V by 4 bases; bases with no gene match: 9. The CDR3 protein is CASSAPGLAGATQETQYF. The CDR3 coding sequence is TGTGCCAGCAGTGCGCCTGGACTAGCGGGGGCCACCCAAGAGACCCAGTACTTC.

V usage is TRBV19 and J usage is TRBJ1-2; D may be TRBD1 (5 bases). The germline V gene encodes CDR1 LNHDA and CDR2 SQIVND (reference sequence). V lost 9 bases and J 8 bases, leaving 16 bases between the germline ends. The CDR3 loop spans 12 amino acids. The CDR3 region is CASQSTVRGYTF. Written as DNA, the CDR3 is TGTGCCAGCCAGTCGACAGTACGCGGCTACACCTTC.

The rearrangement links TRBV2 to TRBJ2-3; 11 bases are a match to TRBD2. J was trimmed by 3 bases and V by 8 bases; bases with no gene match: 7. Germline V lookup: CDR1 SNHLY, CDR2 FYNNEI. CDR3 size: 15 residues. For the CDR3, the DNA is TGTGCCAGCTTGTCGAGACTAGCGGGGACAGATACGCAGTATTTT. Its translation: CASLSRLAGTDTQYF.

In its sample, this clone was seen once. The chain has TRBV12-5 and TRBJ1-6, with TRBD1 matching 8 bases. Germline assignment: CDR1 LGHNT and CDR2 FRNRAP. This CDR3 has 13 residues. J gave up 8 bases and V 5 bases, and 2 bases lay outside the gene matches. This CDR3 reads CASGGQGDSPLHF. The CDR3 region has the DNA TGTGCTAGTGGTGGACAGGGCGATTCACCCCTCCACTTT.

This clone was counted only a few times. The DNA of the CDR3 is TGTGCCAGCAGCCGCACCCATGACAGCGGGGGGGCCAGGGAGCAGTACTTC. It is translated as CASSRTHDSGGAREQYF. V usage is TRBV11-2 and J usage is TRBJ2-7, with 10 positions matching TRBD2. After removal of 5 bases from V and 7 bases from J, the junction contained 17 bases not matched to a gene. This CDR3 has 17 amino acids. In germline, CDR1 is SGHAT, CDR2 FQNNGV.

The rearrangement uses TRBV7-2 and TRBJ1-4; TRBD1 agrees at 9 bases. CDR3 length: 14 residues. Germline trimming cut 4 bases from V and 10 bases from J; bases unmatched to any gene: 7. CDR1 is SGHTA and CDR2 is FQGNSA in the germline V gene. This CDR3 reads CASSSGQGLGKLFF. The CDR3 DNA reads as TGTGCCAGCAGCTCGGGACAGGGTTTAGGAAAACTGTTTTTT.

As DNA, the CDR3 is TGTGCCAGCAGCTCAAGACAGGGGGCCGATGGCTACACCTTC. It specifies CASSSRQGADGYTF. This chain joins TRBV11-3 and TRBJ1-2, with TRBD1 identical over 10 bases. The V and J ends lost 4 bases and 6 bases, in that order; junction bases with no gene match: 5. CDR3 size: 14 residues. CDR1 is SGHNT, CDR2 YENEEA, per germline.

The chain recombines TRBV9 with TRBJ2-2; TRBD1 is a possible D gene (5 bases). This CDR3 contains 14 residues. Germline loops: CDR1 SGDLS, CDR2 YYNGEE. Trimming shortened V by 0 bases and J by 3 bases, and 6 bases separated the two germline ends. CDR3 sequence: CASSVVRDTGELFF. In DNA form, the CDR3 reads TGTGCCAGCAGCGTAGTCAGGGACACCGGGGAGCTGTTTTTT.

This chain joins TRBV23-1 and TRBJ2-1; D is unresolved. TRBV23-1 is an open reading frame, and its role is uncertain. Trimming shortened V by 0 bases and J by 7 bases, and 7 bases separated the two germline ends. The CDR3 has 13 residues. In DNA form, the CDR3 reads TGCGCCAGCAGTCAATCGTCCCGTAATGAGCAGTTCTTC. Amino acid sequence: CASSQSSRNEQFF.

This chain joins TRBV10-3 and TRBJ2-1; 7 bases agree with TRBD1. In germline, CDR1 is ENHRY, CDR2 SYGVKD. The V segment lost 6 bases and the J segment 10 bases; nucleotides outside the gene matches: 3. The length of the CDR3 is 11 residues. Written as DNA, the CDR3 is TGTGCCATCAGAACAGGGGACGAGCAGTTCTTC. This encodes CAIRTGDEQFF.

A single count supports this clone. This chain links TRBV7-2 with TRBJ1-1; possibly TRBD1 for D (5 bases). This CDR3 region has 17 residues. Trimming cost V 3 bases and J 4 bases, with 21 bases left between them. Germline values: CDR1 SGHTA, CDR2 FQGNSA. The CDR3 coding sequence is TGTGCCAGCAGCTTTAATCCGGGGGGAAAGGGGATCACTGAAGCTTTCTTT. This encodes CASSFNPGGKGITEAFF.

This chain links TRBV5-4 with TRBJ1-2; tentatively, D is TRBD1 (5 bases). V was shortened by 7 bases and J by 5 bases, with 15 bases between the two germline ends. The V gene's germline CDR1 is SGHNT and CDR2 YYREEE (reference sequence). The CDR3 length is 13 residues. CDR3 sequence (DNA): TGTGCCAGCGGGTCGGAGGGGCGGTATGGCTACACCTTC. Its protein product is CASGSEGRYGYTF.

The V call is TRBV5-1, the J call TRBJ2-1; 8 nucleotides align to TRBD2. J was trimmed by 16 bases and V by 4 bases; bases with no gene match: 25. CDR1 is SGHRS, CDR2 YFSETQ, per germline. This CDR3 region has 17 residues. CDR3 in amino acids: CASSPVYGSGELRAAFF. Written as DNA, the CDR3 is TGCGCCAGCAGCCCAGTCTATGGTAGCGGGGAACTACGAGCAGCTTTCTTC.

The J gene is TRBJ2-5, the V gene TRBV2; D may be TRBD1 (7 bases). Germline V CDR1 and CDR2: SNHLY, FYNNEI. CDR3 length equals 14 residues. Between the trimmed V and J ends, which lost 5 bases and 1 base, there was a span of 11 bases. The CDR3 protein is CASSFQGGQETQYF. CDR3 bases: TGTGCCAGCAGTTTCCAGGGGGGCCAAGAGACCCAGTACTTC.

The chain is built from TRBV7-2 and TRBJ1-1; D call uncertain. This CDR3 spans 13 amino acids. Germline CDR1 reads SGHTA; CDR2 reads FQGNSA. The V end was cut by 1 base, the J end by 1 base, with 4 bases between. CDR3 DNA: TGTGCCAGCAGCTTAGAGCAGAACACTGAAGCTTTCTTT. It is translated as CASSLEQNTEAFF.

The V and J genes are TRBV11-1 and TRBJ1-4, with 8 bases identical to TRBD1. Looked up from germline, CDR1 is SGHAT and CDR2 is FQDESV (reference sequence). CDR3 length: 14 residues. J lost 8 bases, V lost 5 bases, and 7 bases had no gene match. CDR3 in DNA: TGTGCCAGCAGCCTCGGGACAGGAAACGAAAAACTGTTTTTT. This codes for CASSLGTGNEKLFF.

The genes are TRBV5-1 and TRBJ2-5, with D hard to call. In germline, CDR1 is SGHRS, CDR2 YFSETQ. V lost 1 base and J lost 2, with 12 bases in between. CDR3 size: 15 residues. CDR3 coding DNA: TGCGCCAGCAGCTTGTCCCCACGCGTTCAAGAGACCCAGTACTTC. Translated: CASSLSPRVQETQYF.

The CDR3 here is CASSLTAPYEQYF. CDR3 sequence (DNA): TGCGCCAGCAGCTTAACAGCTCCCTACGAGCAGTACTTC. The V and J genes are TRBV5-1 and TRBJ2-7; D is uncertain. The CDR3 extends over 13 amino acids. Trimming took 2 bases from V and 2 from J, leaving 8 bases between them. Germline CDR1 SGHRS, CDR2 YFSETQ.

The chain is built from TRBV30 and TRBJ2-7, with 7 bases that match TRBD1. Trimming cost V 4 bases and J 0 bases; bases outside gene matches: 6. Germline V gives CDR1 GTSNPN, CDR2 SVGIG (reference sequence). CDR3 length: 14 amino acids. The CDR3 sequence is CAWTRDRISYEQYF. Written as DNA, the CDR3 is TGTGCCTGGACTCGGGACAGAATCTCCTACGAGCAGTACTTC.

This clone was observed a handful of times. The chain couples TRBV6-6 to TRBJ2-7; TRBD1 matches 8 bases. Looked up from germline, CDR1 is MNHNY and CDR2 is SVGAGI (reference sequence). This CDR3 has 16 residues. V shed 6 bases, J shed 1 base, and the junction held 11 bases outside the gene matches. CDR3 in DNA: TGTGCCAGCAGCCCCTGGGGCACAGGGGGGTCCTACGAGCAGTACTTC. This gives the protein CASSPWGTGGSYEQYF.

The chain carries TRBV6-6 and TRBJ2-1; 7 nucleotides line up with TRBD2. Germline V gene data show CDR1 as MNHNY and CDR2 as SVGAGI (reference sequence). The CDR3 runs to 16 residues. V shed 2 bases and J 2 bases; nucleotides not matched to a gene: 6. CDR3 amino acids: CASSYPGGGPYNEQFF. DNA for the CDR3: TGTGCCAGCAGTTACCCGGGGGGAGGGCCCTACAATGAGCAGTTCTTC.

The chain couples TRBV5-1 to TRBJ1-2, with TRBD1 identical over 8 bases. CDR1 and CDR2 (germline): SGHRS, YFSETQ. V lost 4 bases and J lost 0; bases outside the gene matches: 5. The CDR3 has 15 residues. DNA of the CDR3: TGCGCCAGCAGCCGTGGACAGGGTACTAACTATGGCTACACCTTC. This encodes CASSRGQGTNYGYTF. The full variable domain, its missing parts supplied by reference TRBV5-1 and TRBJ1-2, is KAGVTQTPRYLIKTRGQQVTLSCSPISGHRSVSWYQQTPGQGLQFLFEYFSETQRNKGNFPGRFSGRQFSNSRSEMNVSTLELGDSALYLCASSRGQGTNYGYTFGSGTRLTVV.

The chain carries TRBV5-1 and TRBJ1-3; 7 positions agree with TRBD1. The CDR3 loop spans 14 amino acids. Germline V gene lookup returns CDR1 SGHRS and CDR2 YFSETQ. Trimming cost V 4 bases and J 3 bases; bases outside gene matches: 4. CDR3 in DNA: TGCGCCAGCAGCGTACAGGGGAGTGGAAACACCATATATTTT. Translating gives CASSVQGSGNTIYF.